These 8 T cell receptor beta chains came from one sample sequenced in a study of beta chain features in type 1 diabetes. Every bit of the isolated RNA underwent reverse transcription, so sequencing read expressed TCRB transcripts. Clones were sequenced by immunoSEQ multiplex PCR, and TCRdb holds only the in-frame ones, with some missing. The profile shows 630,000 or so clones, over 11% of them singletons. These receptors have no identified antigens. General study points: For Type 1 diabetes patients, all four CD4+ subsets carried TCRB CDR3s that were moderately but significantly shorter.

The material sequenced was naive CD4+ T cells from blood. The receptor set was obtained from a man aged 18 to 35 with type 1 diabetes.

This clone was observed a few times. The DNA of the CDR3 is TGCAGCGTTCGGACAGGGGCCTCCTCTGGGGCCAACGTCCTGACTTTC. Residues: CSVRTGASSGANVLTF. The J gene is TRBJ2-6, the V gene TRBV29-1, with 9 bases lining up with TRBD1. The V gene end was trimmed by 5 bases and the J gene end by 0 bases; junction bases not matched to a gene: 5. The CDR3 extends over 16 amino acids. CDR1 is SQVTM, CDR2 ANQGSEA, per germline.

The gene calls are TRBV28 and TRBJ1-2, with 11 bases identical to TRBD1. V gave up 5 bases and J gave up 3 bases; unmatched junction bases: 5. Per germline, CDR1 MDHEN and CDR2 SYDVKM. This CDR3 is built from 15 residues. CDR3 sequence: CASSRGQGADYGYTF. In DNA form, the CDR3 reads TGTGCCAGCAGTCGCGGACAGGGGGCCGACTATGGCTACACCTTC.

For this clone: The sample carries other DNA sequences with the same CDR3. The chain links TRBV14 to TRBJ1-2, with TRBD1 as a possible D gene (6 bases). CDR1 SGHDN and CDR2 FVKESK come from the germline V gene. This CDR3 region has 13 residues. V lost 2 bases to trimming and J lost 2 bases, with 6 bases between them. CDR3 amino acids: CASSQQGNYGYTF. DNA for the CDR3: TGTGCCAGCAGCCAACAGGGGAACTATGGCTACACCTTC.

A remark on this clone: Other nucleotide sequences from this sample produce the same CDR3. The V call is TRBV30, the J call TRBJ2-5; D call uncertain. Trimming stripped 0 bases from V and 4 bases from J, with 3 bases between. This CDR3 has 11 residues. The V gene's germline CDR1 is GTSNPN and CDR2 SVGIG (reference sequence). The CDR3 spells CAWSVRETQYF. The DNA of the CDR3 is TGTGCCTGGAGTGTCAGAGAGACCCAGTACTTC.

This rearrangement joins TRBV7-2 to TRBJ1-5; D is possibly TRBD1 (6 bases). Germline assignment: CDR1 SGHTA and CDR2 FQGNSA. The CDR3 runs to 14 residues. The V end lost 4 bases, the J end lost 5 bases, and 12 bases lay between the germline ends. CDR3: CASSSGQPYQPQHF. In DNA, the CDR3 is TGTGCCAGCAGCTCCGGACAGCCGTATCAGCCCCAGCATTTT.

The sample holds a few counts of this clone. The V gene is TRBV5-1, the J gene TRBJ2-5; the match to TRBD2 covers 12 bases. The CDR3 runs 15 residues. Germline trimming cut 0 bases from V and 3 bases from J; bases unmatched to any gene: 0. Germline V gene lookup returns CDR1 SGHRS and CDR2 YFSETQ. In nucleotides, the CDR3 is TGCGCCAGCAGCTTGGGGACTAGCGGGGAAGAGACCCAGTACTTC. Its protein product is CASSLGTSGEETQYF.

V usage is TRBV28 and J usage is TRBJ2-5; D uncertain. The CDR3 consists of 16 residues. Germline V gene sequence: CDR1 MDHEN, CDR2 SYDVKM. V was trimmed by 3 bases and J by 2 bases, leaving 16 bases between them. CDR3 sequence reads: CASSLGFIGAQETQYF. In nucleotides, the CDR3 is TGTGCCAGCAGTTTGGGATTCATCGGCGCACAAGAGACCCAGTACTTC.

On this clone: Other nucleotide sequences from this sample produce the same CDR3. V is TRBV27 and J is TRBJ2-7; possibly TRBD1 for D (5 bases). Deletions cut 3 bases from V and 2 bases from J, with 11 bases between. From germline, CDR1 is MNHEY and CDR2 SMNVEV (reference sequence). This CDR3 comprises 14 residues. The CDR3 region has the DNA TGTGCCAGCAGTTTCTCGGCAGGGCCCTACGAGCAGTACTTC. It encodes CASSFSAGPYEQYF.